This T cell receptor (beta chain) emerged from a study of a mutant IDH1 vaccine in newly diagnosed glioma. Whole-study context: In some groups vaccination began 4-6 weeks post-radiotherapy; others received it with temozolomide.

The CDR3 sequence is 14 residues long. The germline gives CDR1 SGHNT, CDR2 YYREEE (reference sequence). Trimming shortened V by 3 bases and J by 4 bases, and 11 bases separated the two germline ends. Comment on this clone: The target antigen is unknown.

The time point denotes: week 5, during vaccination. It was 300 ug of mutant IDH1 20-mer peptide that made up each vaccine dose, given with topical imiquimod. The method was immunoSEQ multiplex PCR; TCRdb's version includes in-frame clones alone and lacks a portion of them. The table has approximately 24,000 clones, 77% seen once. Findings and limits, study-wide: Changes in the top peripheral T cell clonotypes seemingly had no bearing on pseudoprogression.

This receptor was taken from a man in his forties with glioma. This rearrangement joins TRBV5-4 to TRBJ1-3; perhaps TRBD1 as D (6 bases). This material consisted of PBMCs, taken from a glioma patient whose treatment included an IDH1 peptide vaccine. The CDR3 loop is CASSWAGGGNTIYF. For the CDR3, the DNA is TGTGCCAGCAGCTGGGCCGGGGGCGGAAACACCATATATTTT.